This entry concerns a single T cell receptor (beta chain). Its specificity is unknown. This sample was included in a study of cytomegalovirus exposure and HLA in healthy donors. Study-wide results and caveats: Specificity for CMV antigens was confirmed in vitro for a few of the CMV-associated chains. As a later analysis revealed, the rate of TCR association differed by HLA locus, with DRB1 most and HLA-C fewest.

V was pared by 3 bases and J by 7 bases, with 17 bases between. This CDR3 region has 15 residues. Germline V CDR1 and CDR2: SGHNT, YYREEE (reference sequence). PCR was performed using 60 Vbeta and 13 Jbeta primers. Profiled with immunoSEQ multiplex PCR; TCRdb holds only in-frame clones, not every one. The sample lists about 170,000 clones; 70% to 80% were seen once. The chain employs TRBV5-4 and TRBJ2-1; tentatively, D is TRBD1 (5 bases). The clonotype comes from a female donor in good health and CMV-seronegative. Sequencing was carried out using PBMCs. CDR3 sequence reads: CASSSVASKGNEQFF. The DNA of the CDR3 is TGTGCCAGCAGCTCCGTGGCGTCTAAGGGGAATGAGCAGTTCTTC.